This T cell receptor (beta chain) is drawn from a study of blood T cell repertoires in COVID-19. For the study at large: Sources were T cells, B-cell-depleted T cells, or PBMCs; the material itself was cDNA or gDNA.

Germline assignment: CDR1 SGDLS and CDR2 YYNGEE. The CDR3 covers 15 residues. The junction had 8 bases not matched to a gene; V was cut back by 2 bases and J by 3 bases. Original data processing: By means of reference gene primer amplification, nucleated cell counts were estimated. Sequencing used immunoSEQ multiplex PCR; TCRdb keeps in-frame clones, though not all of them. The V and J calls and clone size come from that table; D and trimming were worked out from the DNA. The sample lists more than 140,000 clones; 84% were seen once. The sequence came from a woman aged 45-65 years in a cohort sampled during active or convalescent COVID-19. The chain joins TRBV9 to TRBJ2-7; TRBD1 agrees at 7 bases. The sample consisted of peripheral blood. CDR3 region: CASSVGTERYYEQYF. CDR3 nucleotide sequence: TGTGCCAGCAGCGTCGGGACAGAGCGCTACTACGAGCAGTACTTC. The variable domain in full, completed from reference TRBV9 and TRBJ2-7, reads DSGVTQTPKHLITATGQRVTLRCSPRSGDLSVYWYQQSLDQGLQFLIQYYNGEERAKGNILERFSAQQFPDLHSELNLSSLELGDSALYFCASSVGTERYYEQYFGPGTRLTVT.